The rows below give T cell receptor beta chains drawn from one sample of a study of blood T cells in healthy people across ages. TCRdb called the 5' RACE reads again in MiXCR, with one record for every CDR3 protein. The table records fewer than 2 million distinct CDR3 sequences, about 39% of them present only once. Input material: blood. These receptor sequences come from a human donor in good health. Both conserved end residues are part of each CDR3. The D gene is left open where the match is weak. Only some rows state a clone size, as once, few, many or a class for expanded clones.

cdr3_nt cdr3_aa v_call clone_size j_call d_call
TGCGCCAGCAGCTTCGGACAGGGAGGCGAGCAGTACTTC CASSFGQGGEQYF TRBV7-2 many TRBJ2-7 TRBD1
TGTGCCAGCAGTTCAGCCTTAGGGGCGGGGGGCCTAAGGAGCACAGATACGCAGTATTTT CASSSALGAGGLRSTDTQYF TRBV12-3/TRBV12-4 few TRBJ2-3 TRBD2
TGTGCCAGCAGAACGAGCGGGGGGGCCGGCAATGAGCAGTTCTTC CASRTSGGAGNEQFF TRBV7-2 . TRBJ2-1 TRBD2
TGTGCCAGCAGCCCAACGACAGGGAACGGCGAGCAGTACTTC CASSPTTGNGEQYF TRBV7-6 . TRBJ2-7 TRBD1
TGTGCCAGCAGCTTAATGTACTCCGGGACAGCTTACTATGGCTACACCTTC CASSLMYSGTAYYGYTF TRBV13 few TRBJ1-2 TRBD1
TGTGCCAGCAACCAGGCAGGGGGTGACTATGGCTACACCTTC CASNQAGGDYGYTF TRBV6-6 once TRBJ1-2 TRBD1
TGTGCCAGCAGTTTTAGCGGGGGGCAAAGCTCCTACGAGCAGTACTTC CASSFSGGQSSYEQYF TRBV6-5 few TRBJ2-7 TRBD2
TGTGCCAGCAGCTTCGGTCTGAGCTCCTACAATGAGCAGTTCTTC CASSFGLSSYNEQFF TRBV5-6 few TRBJ2-1 .
TGCGCCAGCAGCCACGATGATCAGGGGCATGGCTACACCTTC CASSHDDQGHGYTF TRBV4-3 few TRBJ1-2 .
TGCAGCGTTGCACTTCCCCCTCCGAAGACCCAGTACTTC CSVALPPPKTQYF TRBV29-1 . TRBJ2-5 .
TGCAGTGCTAGAGAGAGTTTTCGGGGGGGCCCGGATGAGCAGTTCTTC CSARESFRGGPDEQFF TRBV20-1 . TRBJ2-1 TRBD2
TGTGCCAGCAGCTTAGATCGGCTAGCGGGGGACCTCACAGATACGCAGTATTTT CASSLDRLAGDLTDTQYF TRBV7-9 . TRBJ2-3 TRBD2
TGTGCCAGCAGCTTTAGCGTGACAGGGATGACTCAGGAGTACTTC CASSFSVTGMTQEYF TRBV7-8 few TRBJ2-7 TRBD1
TGCGCCAGCAGCCCGGACAGGGGAGGTTCCTACGAGCAGTACTTC CASSPDRGGSYEQYF TRBV5-1 few TRBJ2-7 TRBD1
TGCAGTGCTAAACAGGACATAGCCAAAAACATTCAGTACTTC CSAKQDIAKNIQYF TRBV20-1 many TRBJ2-4 .
TGCAGCGCCCGGACAGGTTCAACTAATGAAAAACTGTTTTTT CSARTGSTNEKLFF TRBV29-1 few TRBJ1-4 TRBD1
TGTGCCGCCAGTGATTCGGGGCGGCACGGCTCTGGGGCCAACGTCCTGACTTTC CAASDSGRHGSGANVLTF TRBV24-1 . TRBJ2-6 .
TGCGCCAGCAGCCCCGGTCGGCAGACCCAGTACTTC CASSPGRQTQYF TRBV5-1 . TRBJ2-5 .
TGTGCCAGCAGCACCCACCCCCAGGGGGCGTCCACTGAAGCTTTCTTT CASSTHPQGASTEAFF TRBV4-2 few TRBJ1-1 TRBD1
TGTGCCAGCAGCCATGGTAAAGGGGGAGCGTACGAGCAGTACTTC CASSHGKGGAYEQYF TRBV4-2 once TRBJ2-7 .
TGTGCCAGCAGTTTCCTGGGGAACACCCTTTACAATGAGCAGTTCTTC CASSFLGNTLYNEQFF TRBV6-2/TRBV6-3 . TRBJ2-1 .
TGCAGCGTTGATGTGGGTCTAGGAACGGGCAGGGATTACGAGCAGTACTTC CSVDVGLGTGRDYEQYF TRBV29-1 . TRBJ2-7 .
TGTGCCAGCAGTGAGGGACAGGGGTTGAGGGGCATTCAGTACTTC CASSEGQGLRGIQYF TRBV2 few TRBJ2-4 TRBD1
TGTGCCAGCAATTTGGAGGGAGGGAATGGCTACACCTTC CASNLEGGNGYTF TRBV6-6 . TRBJ1-2 .
TGCGCCAGCCGCCAGGGTGGCGATACGCAGTATTTT CASRQGGDTQYF TRBV5-1 . TRBJ2-3 .
TGCGCCAGCAGCTCCGGACAGGATGAGACCGGGGAGCTGTTTTTT CASSSGQDETGELFF TRBV5-1 . TRBJ2-2 TRBD1
TGTGCCAGCAGCCAAGGGGACAGCTCCTATGGCTACACCTTC CASSQGDSSYGYTF TRBV3-1 few TRBJ1-2 TRBD1
TGCAGCGTCCTTAGACAGGGCCCCTACGGCTACACCTTC CSVLRQGPYGYTF TRBV29-1 . TRBJ1-2 TRBD1
TGTGCCAGCAGCTCGCCGATGCGGGGGGCCAACGTCCTGACTTTC CASSSPMRGANVLTF TRBV7-9 few TRBJ2-6 .
TGCAGTGCTAGAGCCCCCGGGACCCCGCAGTTTTTT CSARAPGTPQFF TRBV20-1 . TRBJ1-4 .
TGTGCCAGCAGCCTCCCCAGGGGGACTGCCTACGAGCAGTACTTC CASSLPRGTAYEQYF TRBV11-1 . TRBJ2-7 .
TGTGCCAGCACGGAGCAGCGGGGGTCAGAGACCCAGTACTTC CASTEQRGSETQYF TRBV2 . TRBJ2-5 TRBD2
TGTGCCAGCAGTTACGCGGGACAGCAAGGGACTCAGTACTTC CASSYAGQQGTQYF TRBV6-6 . TRBJ2-5 .